These T cell receptor beta chains were read from a single sample in a study of untreated major depressive disorder. Profiling relied on immunoSEQ multiplex PCR, and the TCRdb table lists in-frame clones only, not all of them. The sample lists roughly 22,000 clones; over 85% were seen once. Input material: CD4+ T cells from PBMCs. The receptors here all came from a woman between 40 and 55 years old in good health. Each CDR3 is given with its conserved first and last residue. A D gene is named only where the DNA matches it firmly. Clone size is not always given. Where it is, it says once, few, many or a class for expanded clones.

once	TRBV10-3	-	TRBJ1-2	CAISESEGLHYGYTF	TGTGCCATCAGTGAGTCGGAGGGGCTCCACTATGGCTACACCTTC
-	TRBV7-2	-	TRBJ2-2	CASSLGVGTTGELFF	TGTGCCAGCAGCTTAGGGGTAGGGACAACCGGGGAGCTGTTTTTT
once	TRBV28	-	TRBJ1-5	CASSSLQGNQPQHF	TGTGCCAGCAGTTCCTTACAAGGGAATCAGCCCCAGCATTTT
-	TRBV5-4	-	TRBJ1-2	CASSRNNYGYTF	TGTGCCAGCAGCAGAAATAACTATGGCTACACCTTC
-	TRBV28	-	TRBJ2-4	CASRGPPIPAKNIQYF	TGTGCCAGCAGGGGCCCTCCTATTCCAGCCAAAAACATTCAGTACTTC
-	TRBV28	-	TRBJ1-5	CASSFSGRDQPQHF	TGTGCCAGCAGTTTTTCCGGCAGGGATCAGCCCCAGCATTTT
-	TRBV5-1	-	TRBJ2-3	CASSEGFTDTQYF	TGCGCCAGCAGTGAAGGATTCACAGATACGCAGTATTTT
few	TRBV4-2	-	TRBJ2-3	CASSSGPSYTQYF	TGTGCCAGCAGCTCAGGACCTTCTTATACGCAGTATTTT
-	TRBV6-1	-	TRBJ2-3	CASRETPQRTDTQYF	TGTGCCAGCAGAGAGACCCCTCAACGCACAGATACGCAGTATTTT
-	TRBV14	TRBD1	TRBJ1-2	CASSQDLLGQVNYGYTF	TGTGCCAGCAGCCAAGATCTATTGGGACAGGTTAACTATGGCTACACCTTC
-	TRBV27	-	TRBJ2-1	CASSRKGQGGSYNEQFF	TGTGCCAGCAGCCGTAAGGGTCAGGGGGGCTCCTACAATGAGCAGTTCTTC
-	TRBV5-1	TRBD2	TRBJ2-1	CASSLRPTSDEQFF	TGCGCCAGCAGCTTACGGCCCACTAGCGATGAGCAGTTCTTC
-	TRBV28	-	TRBJ1-2	CASSLLRVNFYGYTF	TGTGCCAGCAGTCTACTCCGCGTCAACTTCTATGGCTACACCTTC
-	TRBV2	TRBD1	TRBJ1-4	CASSSPGQSNEKLFF	TGTGCCAGCAGTAGTCCGGGACAGAGTAATGAAAAACTGTTTTTT
-	TRBV7-6	TRBD1	TRBJ2-7	CASSLDDRGLGEQYF	TGTGCCAGCAGCTTAGACGACAGGGGGCTAGGTGAGCAGTACTTC
-	TRBV18	-	TRBJ2-7	CASSPPQGSSYEQYF	TGTGCCAGCTCACCACCCCAGGGATCCTCCTACGAGCAGTACTTC
-	TRBV6-5	-	TRBJ1-1	CASGEGTEAFF	TGTGCCAGCGGCGAAGGGACTGAAGCTTTCTTT
-	TRBV5-4	TRBD1	TRBJ1-1	CASSSGQEYMNTEAFF	TGTGCCAGCAGCTCCGGACAGGAGTACATGAACACTGAAGCTTTCTTT
-	TRBV2	-	TRBJ1-3	CAITSGGPTGNTIYF	TGTGCCATCACCAGCGGAGGGCCAACTGGAAACACCATATATTTT
few	TRBV7-8	-	TRBJ1-2	CASSLARADGYTF	TGTGCCAGCAGCTTAGCGCGGGCAGATGGCTACACCTTC
-	TRBV6-1	-	TRBJ1-3	CASSERDTIYF	TGTGCCAGCAGTGAGCGAGACACCATATATTTT
-	TRBV30	-	TRBJ1-4	CAWSVHIATNEKLFF	TGTGCCTGGAGTGTCCACATTGCAACTAATGAAAAACTGTTTTTT
-	TRBV10-3	-	TRBJ1-6	CAISDPAQDGGSSYNSPLHF	TGTGCCATCAGTGACCCCGCTCAAGATGGGGGGAGCTCCTATAATTCACCCCTCCACTTT
-	TRBV7-9	-	TRBJ1-2	CASSGGYGYTF	TGTGCCAGCAGCGGGGGCTATGGCTACACCTTC
-	TRBV5-4	-	TRBJ1-1	CASRGAVDTEAFF	TGTGCCAGCCGCGGGGCCGTGGACACTGAAGCTTTCTTT
-	TRBV5-1	-	TRBJ2-1	CASRSSEFGTGAIYNEQFF	TGCGCCAGCAGAAGTTCTGAATTTGGGACGGGGGCCATCTACAATGAGCAGTTCTTC
-	TRBV5-1	TRBD2	TRBJ2-1	CASSLASGSTNEQFF	TGCGCCAGCAGCTTGGCTAGCGGGAGCACCAATGAGCAGTTCTTC
once	TRBV7-9	TRBD2	TRBJ2-1	CASSLGVAGGQNEQFF	TGTGCCAGCAGCTTAGGAGTAGCGGGGGGGCAGAATGAGCAGTTCTTC
-	TRBV15	-	TRBJ1-1	CATSSGRGEAFF	TGTGCCACCTCCTCCGGGAGGGGGGAAGCTTTCTTT
-	TRBV7-7	TRBD1	TRBJ2-1	CASSRSSYSTGASESNEQFF	TGTGCTAGCAGCCGAAGCAGCTATTCTACAGGGGCCTCTGAGAGCAATGAGCAGTTCTTC
-	TRBV6-6	-	TRBJ1-2	CASSSSGHYGYTF	TGTGCCAGCAGTTCTTCAGGGCATTATGGCTACACCTTC
once	TRBV5-1	TRBD1	TRBJ2-6	CASRHQGASGANVLTF	TGCGCCAGCAGACACCAGGGGGCATCTGGGGCCAACGTCCTGACTTTC
-	TRBV30	-	TRBJ2-1	CAWSVSRLARNEQFF	TGTGCCTGGAGTGTAAGTCGTCTAGCTCGCAATGAGCAGTTCTTC